The following is a T cell receptor beta chain sequence with its context. Trimming took 5 bases from V and 4 from J; bases not matched to a gene: 9. Germline CDR1 SQVTM, CDR2 ANQGSEA. CDR3 length: 14 residues. These data are taken from a study of shared clonotypes between healthy human individuals. Clones were read by immunoSEQ multiplex PCR, and TCRdb kept only the in-frame ones, dropping some. The sample holds 600,000 to 750,000 clones; around 72% are singletons and the top ten take approximately 2%. The sequencing sample was made of memory CD4+ T cells sorted from blood. Subset here: CD45RA-negative fraction. The chain employs TRBV29-1 and TRBJ2-5; 8 bases align to TRBD1. This receptor was identified in a woman in her thirties in good health. DNA of the CDR3: TGCAGCGTTCAACGTAGACAGGGGACAGAGACCCAGTACTTC. Translating gives CSVQRRQGTETQYF.